The 30 T cell receptor beta chains presented below share a single source sample, sequenced in a study of immune heterogeneity within non-small cell lung tumors. TCR beta CDR3 was amplified by multiplex PCR, first round about 10 cycles, 32 V and 13 J primers. TCRdb reprocessed the multiplex PCR reads with MiXCR, giving one entry per CDR3 protein. This table has about 5,700 distinct CDR3 sequences, approximately 22% appearing once. Bulk tumor genomic DNA (about 600 ng per sample) served as template. Spaced far apart, several biopsies were taken from each primary tumor during surgery. The patients were newly diagnosed with non-small cell lung cancer, had not been treated, and had curative surgery. The sequencing sample was made of lung tumor tissue. These receptor sequences come from a woman aged 60 to 75 with non-small cell lung cancer.

A remark on this clonotype: This may stem from a read error, because a much larger clone lies one nucleotide away. The chain employs TRBV28 and TRBJ1-1; perhaps TRBD1 as D (5 bases). This CDR3 comprises 14 residues. V was cut by 5 bases and J by 3 bases, with 13 bases left in between. The V gene's germline CDR1 is MDHEN and CDR2 SYDVKM. The CDR3 spells CASSIGGGDTEAFF. CDR3 DNA: TGTGCCAGCAGTATTGGGGGGGGGGACACTGAAGCTTTCTTT.

Judged by abundance, this clonotype is medium-sized. The chain uses TRBV30 and TRBJ1-3; a weak D match, TRBD1 (6 bases). The CDR3 covers 14 residues. V was pared by 8 bases and J by 3 bases, with 17 bases between. The germline CDR1 and CDR2 sequences are GTSNPN and SVGIG (reference sequence). This chain's CDR3 is CATSTGTGGNTIYF. The CDR3 nucleotides are TGTGCCACCTCTACAGGGACGGGTGGAAACACCATATATTTT.

This clonotype is medium-sized (0.01 to 0.1%) within its sample. The chain uses TRBV2 and TRBJ2-7; D could derive from TRBD1 or TRBD2 (6 bases each). Germline lookup yields CDR1 SNHLY and CDR2 FYNNEI. The CDR3 runs to 14 residues. V lost 10 bases and J lost 4, with 20 bases in between. The CDR3 spells CATKGGTGSYEQYF. DNA of the CDR3: TGTGCCACCAAGGGGGGTACGGGGTCATACGAGCAGTACTTC.

This clonotype has more than one count but fewer than ten. The CDR3 DNA sequence: TGTGCCAGCAGCTTAGGCGGGGACTATACCTACAATGAGCAGTTCTTC. Translating gives CASSLGGDYTYNEQFF. The genes are TRBV7-8 and TRBJ2-1; 7 bases agree with TRBD2. From germline, CDR1 is SGHVS and CDR2 FQNEAQ. The CDR3 covers 16 residues. V lost 1 base and J lost 2; bases outside the gene matches: 5. Drawing the rest from reference TRBV7-8 and TRBJ2-1, the complete variable domain is GAGVSQSPRYKVAKRGQDVALRCDPISGHVSLFWYQQALGQGPEFLTYFQNEAQLDKSGLPSDRFFAERPEGSVSTLKIQRTQQEDSAVYLCASSLGGDYTYNEQFFGPGTRLTVL.

This clonotype is classed as medium-sized. V gene TRBV6-1 combines with J gene TRBJ1-1; tentative D call: TRBD1 (6 bases). Trimming pared 5 bases from V and 6 bases from J, leaving 10 bases between. CDR3 length equals 12 residues. CDR1 MNHNS and CDR2 SASEGT come from the germline V gene. The CDR3 region has the DNA TGTGCCAGCAGTTCGGACAGAGCTGAAGCTTTCTTT. Amino acids: CASSSDRAEAFF.

In this sample, this clonotype is medium-sized. The rearrangement joins TRBV7-8 to TRBJ1-5; a weak D match, TRBD1 (6 bases). The germline V and J ends were trimmed by 1 base and 3 bases, with 16 bases remaining between them. The V gene's germline CDR1 is SGHVS and CDR2 FQNEAQ. This CDR3 region has 17 residues. The CDR3 DNA reads as TGTGCCAGCAGCTTAGGACAGGTAATAGCAATCAATCAGCCCCAGCATTTT. It yields the protein CASSLGQVIAINQPQHF.

The genes are TRBV3-1 and TRBJ2-5; 8 nucleotides align to TRBD2. In germline, CDR1 is LGHDT, CDR2 YNNKEL (reference sequence). V was pared by 3 bases and J by 7 bases, with 7 bases of the junction left unmatched. The CDR3 covers 14 residues. The CDR3 region has the DNA TGTGCCAGCAGCCATTCAGCGGGAGAGGGGACCCAGTACTTC. This gives the protein CASSHSAGEGTQYF.

This clonotype turned up a few times. A much larger clone differs by one base, so this may be a read error. The V gene is TRBV6-2 or TRBV6-3, the J gene TRBJ1-2; D is uncertain. The CDR3 runs 12 residues. Germline V lookup: CDR1 MNHEY, CDR2 SVGEGT. Trimming left V 7 bases short and J 7 bases short, with 13 bases between. In DNA form, the CDR3 reads TGTGCCAGCAATTATAGGCAGCCTGGCTACACCTTC. Translating gives CASNYRQPGYTF.

At least ten counts were recorded for this clonotype. The chain has TRBV7-9 and TRBJ1-3; D is undetermined. Germline-derived CDR1 and CDR2 are SEHNR and FQNEAQ (reference sequence). Trimming took off 3 bases at V and 3 bases at J, with 9 bases between the two ends. The CDR3 is made up of 14 amino acids. The CDR3 DNA is TGTGCCAGCAGCTTGGGCCCGGGTGGAAACACCATATATTTT. Its protein product is CASSLGPGGNTIYF.

The CDR3 DNA sequence: TGTGCCAGCAGTTTTGATAGCGGGGACTACGAGCAGTACTTC. This encodes CASSFDSGDYEQYF. The genes are TRBV27 and TRBJ2-7; 8 positions match TRBD2. The CDR3 consists of 14 residues. The V and J ends lost 3 bases and 3 bases, in that order; junction bases with no gene match: 4. From germline, CDR1 is MNHEY and CDR2 SMNVEV (reference sequence).

This clonotype was recorded at least ten times. The chain couples TRBV6-1 to TRBJ1-1; 7 bases match TRBD1. Germline assignment: CDR1 MNHNS and CDR2 SASEGT. V shed 6 bases, J shed 1 base, and the junction held 2 bases outside the gene matches. The CDR3 is 13 amino acids. The CDR3 protein is CASRQGRNTEAFF. The DNA of the CDR3 is TGTGCCAGCAGACAGGGGCGGAACACTGAAGCTTTCTTT.

This clonotype is categorized as medium-sized. The genes are TRBV3-1 and TRBJ2-7, with D hard to call. From germline, CDR1 is LGHDT and CDR2 YNNKEL (reference sequence). The CDR3 is 11 residues long. Trimming shortened V by 3 bases and J by 0 bases, and 0 bases separated the two germline ends. CDR3 bases: TGTGCCAGCAGCCACTCCTACGAGCAGTACTTC. Amino acid sequence: CASSHSYEQYF.

A note on this clonotype: The junction departs from the called germline gene at one end, perhaps through a read error. The chain has TRBV3-1 and TRBJ1-1; D perhaps matches TRBD1 (5 bases). The germline CDR1 and CDR2 sequences are LGHDT and YNNKEL (reference sequence). This CDR3 contains 12 residues. This CDR3 reads CASSQLGHIVVF. The CDR3 DNA follows: TGTGCCAGCAGCCAGCTCGGACATATAGTGGTCTTT. Full variable domain (remainder filled in from reference TRBV3-1 and TRBJ1-1): DTAVSQTPKYLVTQMGNDKSIKCEQNLGHDTMYWYKQDSKKFLKIMFSYNNKELIINETVPNRFSPKSPDKAHLNLHINSLELGDSAVYFCASSQLGHIVVFGQGTRLTVV.

In regard to this clonotype: A read error may explain this, as a much larger clone is one base away. CDR3 in amino acids: CASSLGVGYGYAF. The CDR3 DNA follows: TGTGCCAGCAGCTTAGGAGTAGGCTATGGCTACGCCTTC. The gene calls are TRBV7-9 and TRBJ1-2; D remains unclear. Germline loops: CDR1 SEHNR, CDR2 FQNEAQ (reference sequence). CDR3 length equals 13 residues. The full variable domain, with the rest looked up from reference TRBV7-9 and TRBJ1-2, is DTGVSQNPRHKITKRGQNVTFRCDPISEHNRLYWYRQTLGQGPEFLTYFQNEAQLEKSRLLSDRFSAERPKGSFSTLEIQRTEQGDSAMYLCASSLGVGYGYAFGSGTRLTVV.

By its share, this clonotype is medium-sized. The chain recombines TRBV28 with TRBJ2-7; 8 bases match TRBD2. The CDR3 contains 15 residues. The trim removed 4 bases at V and 9 bases at J, leaving 14 bases unmatched. CDR1 and CDR2 from the germline V gene are MDHEN and SYDVKM. The CDR3 sequence: CASSSPTSAVFLQYF. The CDR3 region has the DNA TGTGCCAGCAGTTCGCCGACTAGCGCAGTCTTCTTGCAGTACTTC.

The gene calls are TRBV2 and TRBJ2-3; TRBD2 matches at 8 bases. The ends lost 4 bases at V and 5 bases at J; junction bases unmatched: 8. CDR1 and CDR2 from the germline V gene are SNHLY and FYNNEI. The CDR3 totals 15 residues. The CDR3 DNA sequence: TGTGCCAGCAGTGTGAGCGGGAGTAGCGTAGATACGCAGTATTTT. Translating gives CASSVSGSSVDTQYF.

Worth noting for this clonotype: This may be a read error: a much more frequent sequence differs by one nucleotide. The chain recombines TRBV4-3 with TRBJ2-6; 12 bases align to TRBD2. CDR3 length equals 18 residues. From germline, CDR1 is LGHNA and CDR2 YSLEER. The CDR3 here is CARSQALAGGSGANVLTF. CDR3 DNA sequence: TGCGCCAGGAGCCAAGCACTAGCGGGAGGTTCTGGGGCCAACGTCCTGACTTTC.

The table lists this clonotype with a few counts. Since a much larger clone is just one base distant, this may be a read error. The chain has TRBV12-3 or TRBV12-4 and TRBJ1-2, with D perhaps matching TRBD1 (5 bases). The CDR3 runs to 14 residues. The CDR3 DNA sequence: TGTGTCAGCAGTTTGACCGGGGGGAACTATGGCTACACCTTC. This gives the protein CVSSLTGGNYGYTF.

In this sample, this clonotype is medium-sized. This may come from a read error, since a much larger clone is one base off. This chain links TRBV19 with TRBJ1-5; 9 bases map to TRBD1. Trimming cost V 10 bases and J 2 bases; bases outside gene matches: 9. The CDR3 contains 15 residues. Germline-derived CDR1 and CDR2 are LNHDA and SQIVND (reference sequence). CDR3 bases: TGTGCCAATAGGGGGGGACAGGGAGGCAATCAGCCCCAGCATTTT. The encoded protein is CANRGGQGGNQPQHF.

The chain employs TRBV5-5 and TRBJ2-5; no clear D gene. In germline, CDR1 is SGHKS, CDR2 YYEKEE (reference sequence). V was cut by 3 bases and J by 4 bases, with 10 bases left in between. CDR3 length equals 13 residues. The CDR3 DNA reads as TGTGCCAGCAGCTCCGGACCCGGAGAGACCCAGTACTTC. Residues: CASSSGPGETQYF.

By its share, this clonotype is medium-sized. This sequence joins TRBV20-1 and TRBJ2-7; D tentatively reads TRBD1 or TRBD2 (5 bases each). CDR3 length equals 15 residues. Trimming shortened V by 2 bases and J by 2 bases, and 16 bases separated the two germline ends. Germline CDR1 is DFQATT and CDR2 is SNEGSKA (reference sequence). CDR3 nucleotide sequence: TGCAGTGCTAGATCTAAGCCGGGACCAGCCTACGAGCAGTACTTC. This codes for CSARSKPGPAYEQYF.

The chain has TRBV9 and TRBJ2-7; 15 bases map to TRBD2. There are 16 residues in the CDR3. Per germline, CDR1 SGDLS and CDR2 YYNGEE. Trimming removed 3 bases from V and 5 bases from J; junction bases left unmatched: 6. The CDR3 region is CASSEGLAGGADEQYF. CDR3 bases: TGTGCCAGCAGCGAGGGACTAGCGGGAGGAGCGGACGAGCAGTACTTC.

The table lists this clonotype with a count of one. Just one base apart from a much larger clone, this may be a read error. The genes are TRBV2 and TRBJ2-6; D possibly matches TRBD1 or TRBD2 (5 bases each). CDR3 length equals 17 residues. Germline V gene lookup returns CDR1 SNHLY and CDR2 FYNNEI. CDR3: CASSGDPNSSGSNVLTF. In DNA, the CDR3 is TGTGCCAGCAGTGGGGACCCCAATAGCTCTGGGTCCAACGTCCTGACTTTC.

This clonotype is medium-sized (0.01 to 0.1%). V is TRBV4-1 and J is TRBJ2-7; TRBD1 matches at 10 bases. This CDR3 comprises 15 residues. The germline gives CDR1 MGHRA, CDR2 YSYEKL. The J segment lost 2 bases and the V segment lost 6 bases, leaving 7 bases of the junction unmatched. The CDR3 nucleotides are TGCGCCAGCAGGAGGGGAGGGACAGGGGCCTACGAGCAGTACTTC. This sequence encodes CASRRGGTGAYEQYF.

By its share, this clonotype is medium-sized. The chain is built from TRBV5-5 and TRBJ1-2; D remains unclear. Trimming removed 1 base from V and 3 bases from J, with 7 bases in between. The CDR3 sequence is 13 residues long. Looked up from germline, CDR1 is SGHKS and CDR2 is YYEKEE (reference sequence). The CDR3: CASSLRPDYGYTF. CDR3 DNA sequence: TGTGCCAGCAGCTTGAGACCGGACTATGGCTACACCTTC.

In its sample, this clonotype ranks as medium-sized. The chain is built from TRBV6-1 and TRBJ2-3, with 8 bases matching TRBD2. This CDR3 region has 16 residues. V gave up 5 bases and J gave up 1 base; unmatched junction bases: 8. Germline loops: CDR1 MNHNS, CDR2 SASEGT. For the CDR3, the DNA is TGTGCCAGCAGTTACAATAGCGGGATTGGCACAGATACGCAGTATTTT. Protein sequence: CASSYNSGIGTDTQYF.

By frequency in the sample, this clonotype is medium-sized. The V gene is TRBV28, the J gene TRBJ1-1, with a tentative D call TRBD1 (5 bases). V dropped 6 bases and J dropped 1 base, with 15 bases sitting between them. CDR1 MDHEN and CDR2 SYDVKM come from the germline V gene. This CDR3 contains 15 residues. In nucleotides, the CDR3 is TGTGCCAGCAGGCGATTGGGGGTAGGGAACACTGAAGCTTTCTTT. Its translation is CASRRLGVGNTEAFF.

This clonotype was seen only a few times. V is TRBV7-9 and J is TRBJ2-7; D might be TRBD2 (6 bases). There are 14 residues in the CDR3. Trimming removed 5 bases from V and 5 bases from J, with 16 bases in between. Germline V gene lookup returns CDR1 SEHNR and CDR2 FQNEAQ (reference sequence). The DNA for the CDR3 is TGTGCCAGCAGCGTCGATGGGGGGTCCCACGAGCAGTACTTC. Translating gives CASSVDGGSHEQYF.

This clonotype was seen only a few times. The V and J genes are TRBV28 and TRBJ2-1; maybe TRBD1 (6 bases). The V end was cut by 1 base, the J end by 9 bases, with 13 bases between. Germline CDR1 MDHEN, CDR2 SYDVKM. This CDR3 is built from 14 residues. CDR3 nucleotide sequence: TGTGCCAGCAGTTTATCGTTCAGGGGCGGTGAGCAGTTCTTC. The encoded protein is CASSLSFRGGEQFF.

The DNA for the CDR3 is TGCGCCAGCAGCCAAGCGGGACCCCAATTGTTCTTC. It codes for CASSQAGPQLFF. The chain has TRBV4-1 and TRBJ2-1, with D tentatively TRBD1 or TRBD2 (5 bases each). V lost 1 base to trimming and J lost 15 bases, with 13 bases between them. Germline values: CDR1 MGHRA, CDR2 YSYEKL. There are 12 residues in the CDR3.